One sample yielded the 25 T cell receptor beta chains listed below, sequenced in a study of blood T cell repertoires in COVID-19. TCRdb keeps only in-frame clones here, not all; method: immunoSEQ multiplex PCR. The data contain roughly 150,000 clones, just over 90% of them seen just once; the ten biggest clones take up about 5%. Sequenced input: peripheral blood. Source of these receptors: a man between 18 and 29 years old with COVID-19, enrolled during active disease.

The chain combines TRBV18 with TRBJ2-2; D gene unclear. Trimming cost V 2 bases and J 6 bases, with 10 bases left between them. Germline V gene sequence: CDR1 KGHSH, CDR2 LQKENI. The CDR3 loop spans 14 amino acids. In DNA, the CDR3 is TGTGCCAGCTCACCAGAGGTGAGCTCCGGGGAGCTGTTTTTT. Protein product: CASSPEVSSGELFF.

The chain joins TRBV2 to TRBJ1-1; D not certain. Germline CDR1 and CDR2: SNHLY and FYNNEI. The CDR3 spans 12 residues. The V end lost 5 bases, the J end lost 5 bases, and 9 bases lay between the germline ends. The CDR3, as DNA: TGTGCCAGCAGTCTCGGGAGGACTGAAGCTTTCTTT. This encodes CASSLGRTEAFF. Combining the CDR3 with reference TRBV2 and TRBJ1-1 gives the whole variable domain EPEVTQTPSHQVTQMGQEVILRCVPISNHLYFYWYRQILGQKVEFLVSFYNNEISEKSEIFDDQFSVERPDGSNFTLKIRSTKLEDSAMYFCASSLGRTEAFFGQGTRLTVV.

The rearrangement links TRBV18 to TRBJ1-5; D uncertain. V gave up 3 bases and J gave up 4 bases, with 16 bases separating them. Germline lookup yields CDR1 KGHSH and CDR2 LQKENI. This CDR3 has 16 amino acids. Written as DNA, the CDR3 is TGTGCCAGCTCACCCGTGCGGGCAGGCGGGAATCAGCCCCAGCATTTT. As protein: CASSPVRAGGNQPQHF.

This clone was counted a single time. The V and J genes are TRBV14 and TRBJ2-7; D is unresolved. Trimming cost V 6 bases and J 5 bases, with 11 bases left between them. The CDR3 has 12 residues. Germline-derived CDR1 and CDR2 are SGHDN and FVKESK. Here the CDR3 DNA reads TGTGCCAGCAGTCGAGAACCGAACGAGCAGTACTTC. Its protein is CASSREPNEQYF.

This clone appeared a few times. V usage is TRBV19 and J usage is TRBJ1-4; D unresolved. The CDR3 totals 14 residues. CDR1 is LNHDA and CDR2 is SQIVND in the germline V gene (reference sequence). V was cut by 1 base and J by 0 bases, with 3 bases left in between. The CDR3 sequence is CASSIGTTNEKLFF. CDR3 in DNA: TGTGCCAGTAGTATAGGTACAACTAATGAAAAACTGTTTTTT.

The rearrangement uses TRBV19 and TRBJ2-7, with TRBD1 identical over 9 bases. J was trimmed by 5 bases and V by 5 bases; bases with no gene match: 4. Germline values: CDR1 LNHDA, CDR2 SQIVND (reference sequence). The CDR3 has 13 residues. CDR3 coding DNA: TGTGCCAGTAGTGAACAGGGGGCCCACGAGCAGTACTTC. This encodes CASSEQGAHEQYF. The entire variable domain, with the rest obtained from reference TRBV19 and TRBJ2-7, is as follows: DGGITQSPKYLFRKEGQNVTLSCEQNLNHDAMYWYRQDPGQGLRLIYYSQIVNDFQKGDIAEGYSVSREKKESFPLTVTSAQKNPTAFYLCASSEQGAHEQYFGPGTRLTVT.

The J gene is TRBJ1-2, the V gene TRBV27, with 8 nucleotides matching TRBD1. Germline CDR1 is MNHEY and CDR2 is SMNVEV (reference sequence). This CDR3 spans 15 amino acids. V shed 2 bases and J 6 bases; nucleotides not matched to a gene: 8. The CDR3 region is CASSLGTGLVDGYTF. For the CDR3, the DNA is TGTGCCAGCAGTTTAGGGACAGGCTTGGTGGATGGCTACACCTTC.

The chain has TRBV29-1 and TRBJ2-1, with D possibly being TRBD1 (6 bases). Per the germline V gene, CDR1 is SQVTM and CDR2 is ANQGSEA. The CDR3 covers 12 residues. V shed 3 bases and J shed 15 bases, with 18 bases lying between them. The CDR3 sequence: CSVDVGAPSSFF. The CDR3 DNA is TGCAGCGTTGATGTGGGGGCCCCCTCGTCGTTCTTC.

The V and J genes are TRBV5-4 and TRBJ1-2; D is ambiguous. The CDR3 sequence is 13 residues long. The V gene lost 4 bases and the J gene lost 3 bases, with 10 bases spanning the gap. The germline gives CDR1 SGHNT, CDR2 YYREEE (reference sequence). CDR3 amino acids: CASSPGRDYGYTF. CDR3 coding DNA: TGTGCCAGCAGCCCGGGGAGAGACTATGGCTACACCTTC.

The chain has TRBV2 and TRBJ2-3, with D hard to call. The germline gives CDR1 SNHLY, CDR2 FYNNEI. Trimming left V 0 bases short and J 6 bases short, with 7 bases between. The CDR3 is 13 residues long. The CDR3: CASSEARQDTQYF. The CDR3 DNA reads as TGTGCCAGCAGTGAAGCGCGGCAGGATACGCAGTATTTT.

V usage is TRBV9 and J usage is TRBJ2-6; TRBD2 might be the D (5 bases). Germline loops: CDR1 SGDLS, CDR2 YYNGEE. The CDR3 is made up of 18 amino acids. Trimming cost V 3 bases and J 0 bases, with 16 bases left between them. In nucleotides, the CDR3 is TGTGCCAGCAGCGAGGAGGCCAGTATCCCCTCTGGGGCCAACGTCCTGACTTTC. Translation gives CASSEEASIPSGANVLTF.

The chain employs TRBV7-2 and TRBJ2-2; D is ambiguous. The germline V gene has CDR1 SGHTA and CDR2 FQGNSA. The V end was cut by 3 bases, the J end by 4 bases, with 3 bases between. The CDR3 consists of 12 residues. The CDR3 here is CASSFLTGELFF. CDR3 sequence (DNA): TGTGCCAGCAGCTTCCTCACCGGGGAGCTGTTTTTT.

This sequence joins TRBV6-6 and TRBJ1-1; no reliable D call. The CDR3 has 14 residues. From germline, CDR1 is MNHNY and CDR2 SVGAGI (reference sequence). The V and J ends lost 6 bases and 0 bases respectively, with 11 bases between them. CDR3: CASSARAVNTEAFF. The CDR3 DNA sequence: TGTGCCAGCAGCGCGCGGGCGGTGAACACTGAAGCTTTCTTT.

The rearrangement joins TRBV18 to TRBJ2-7; D is unresolved. Trimming took 3 bases from V and 6 from J, leaving 15 bases between them. The CDR3 totals 14 residues. Germline CDR1 and CDR2: KGHSH and LQKENI. For the CDR3, the DNA is TGTGCCAGCTCACCGAGCCCGACTGTGGCCGAGCAGTACTTC. Translated, it gives CASSPSPTVAEQYF. Filled out from reference TRBV18 and TRBJ2-7, the complete variable domain reads NAGVMQNPRHLVRRRGQEARLRCSPMKGHSHVYWYRQLPEEGLKFMVYLQKENIIDESGMPKERFSAEFPKEGPSILRIQQVVRGDSAAYFCASSPSPTVAEQYFGPGTRLTVT.

J is TRBJ1-2 and V is TRBV2, with D possibly matching TRBD1 (5 bases). This CDR3 is 14 amino acids long. Trimming took 6 bases from V and 2 from J, leaving 13 bases between them. In germline, CDR1 is SNHLY, CDR2 FYNNEI. CDR3 loop: CASSGGRANYGYTF. Written as DNA, the CDR3 is TGTGCCAGCAGCGGGGGACGGGCAAACTATGGCTACACCTTC.

V usage is TRBV19 and J usage is TRBJ1-2; 7 nucleotides match TRBD1. The length of the CDR3 is 16 residues. Germline CDR1 LNHDA, CDR2 SQIVND (reference sequence). V was pared by 3 bases and J by 3 bases, with 10 bases of the junction left unmatched. CDR3 bases: TGTGCCAGTAGTATCCAAGGGGGCATGCGAGACTATGGCTACACCTTC. Translation gives CASSIQGGMRDYGYTF.

The CDR3: CASSLGRGNNWSPLHF. The CDR3 region has the DNA TGTGCCAGCAGTTTAGGCAGGGGCAATAATTGGTCACCCCTCCACTTT. This chain uses TRBV28 with TRBJ1-6, with a weak D call TRBD1 (6 bases). This CDR3 has 16 residues. The germline V gene encodes CDR1 MDHEN and CDR2 SYDVKM. The V and J ends lost 2 bases and 10 bases respectively, with 18 bases between them.

The chain links TRBV4-3 to TRBJ2-2; a possible D gene is TRBD2 (6 bases). The CDR3 runs to 14 residues. Germline values: CDR1 LGHNA, CDR2 YSLEER. V lost 4 bases, J lost 6 bases, and 12 bases lay in between. The CDR3 is CASSLYGEAGELFF. The CDR3 region has the DNA TGCGCCAGCAGCCTATACGGGGAGGCCGGGGAGCTGTTTTTT.

The chain uses TRBV19 and TRBJ1-5; possible D gene TRBD1, 6 bases. V was trimmed by 8 bases and J by 1 base, leaving 9 bases between them. The CDR3 spans 13 residues. The germline V gene encodes CDR1 LNHDA and CDR2 SQIVND (reference sequence). The CDR3 region is CASAQGSNQPQHF. The CDR3 DNA follows: TGTGCCAGTGCACAGGGCAGCAATCAGCCCCAGCATTTT.

This rearrangement joins TRBV27 to TRBJ2-2; D is unclear. From germline, CDR1 is MNHEY and CDR2 SMNVEV (reference sequence). The V end was cut by 6 bases, the J end by 6 bases, with 11 bases between. This CDR3 is built from 13 residues. CDR3 region: CASRPFGSGELFF. In DNA, the CDR3 is TGTGCCAGCAGACCTTTTGGCTCCGGGGAGCTGTTTTTT.

The V and J genes are TRBV7-6 and TRBJ2-7; the D gene is possibly TRBD1 (6 bases). The CDR3 is 12 amino acids. Germline CDR1 is SGHVS and CDR2 is FNYEAQ. Trimming shortened V by 3 bases and J by 7 bases, and 10 bases separated the two germline ends. CDR3 sequence: CASSFQGWEQYF. In DNA form, the CDR3 reads TGTGCCAGCAGCTTTCAGGGGTGGGAGCAGTACTTC.

This chain joins TRBV5-6 and TRBJ1-1; D is undetermined. The CDR3 is 15 residues long. Germline CDR1 SGHDT, CDR2 YYEEEE. V was pared by 0 bases and J by 2 bases, with 11 bases between. CDR3 protein: CASSLGPVLNTEAFF. The DNA for the CDR3 is TGTGCCAGCAGCTTGGGGCCTGTCCTTAACACTGAAGCTTTCTTT.

V and J are TRBV11-2 and TRBJ1-5; D is perhaps TRBD1 (6 bases). The length of the CDR3 is 12 residues. V lost 5 bases, J lost 6 bases, and 8 bases lay in between. Germline values: CDR1 SGHAT, CDR2 FQNNGV. The chain's CDR3 is CASSPGVQPQHF. In nucleotides, the CDR3 is TGTGCCAGCAGCCCAGGGGTTCAGCCCCAGCATTTT.

The CDR3 DNA reads as TGTGCCAGCAGTTGGACTAGCGGGAGTACCGGCTCCTACAATGAGCAGTTCTTC. Encoded protein: CASSWTSGSTGSYNEQFF. The chain carries TRBV11-2 and TRBJ2-1; 13 nucleotides align to TRBD2. This CDR3 contains 18 residues. Germline CDR1 is SGHAT and CDR2 is FQNNGV. V shed 6 bases, J shed 0 bases, and the junction held 8 bases outside the gene matches.

This chain connects TRBV7-2 to TRBJ1-5; no clear D. The germline V and J ends were trimmed by 1 base and 2 bases, with 6 bases remaining between them. Per germline, CDR1 SGHTA and CDR2 FQGNSA. CDR3 length: 14 amino acids. In DNA form, the CDR3 reads TGTGCCAGCAGCTTAGGATCGGGCAATCAGCCCCAGCATTTT. The encoded protein is CASSLGSGNQPQHF.